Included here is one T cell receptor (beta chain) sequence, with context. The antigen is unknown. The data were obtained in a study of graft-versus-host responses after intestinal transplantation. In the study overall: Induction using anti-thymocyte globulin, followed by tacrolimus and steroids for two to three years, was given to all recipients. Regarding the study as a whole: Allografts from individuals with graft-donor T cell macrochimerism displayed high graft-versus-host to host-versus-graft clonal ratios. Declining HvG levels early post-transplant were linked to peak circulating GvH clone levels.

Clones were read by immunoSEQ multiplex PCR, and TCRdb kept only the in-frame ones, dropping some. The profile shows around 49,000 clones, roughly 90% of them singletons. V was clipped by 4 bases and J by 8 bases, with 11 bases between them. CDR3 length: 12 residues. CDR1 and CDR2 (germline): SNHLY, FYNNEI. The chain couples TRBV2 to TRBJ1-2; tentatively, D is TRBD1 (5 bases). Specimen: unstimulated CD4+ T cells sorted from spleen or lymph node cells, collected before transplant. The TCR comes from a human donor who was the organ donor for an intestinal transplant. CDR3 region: CASSVAQGGYTF. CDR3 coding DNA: TGTGCCAGCAGTGTGGCGCAGGGCGGCTACACCTTC.